The clone carrying this TCR beta chain was seen only once. This sample was taken from a study of blood T cell repertoires in COVID-19. This CDR3 contains 16 residues. Losses at the gene ends were 5 bases for V and 6 bases for J; bases not matched to a gene: 12. Germline-derived CDR1 and CDR2 are SGHNT and YENEEA. TCRdb's copy holds only in-frame clones and misses some; the assay was immunoSEQ multiplex PCR. The sample has roughly 29,000 clones; around 85% are singletons. The sequencing input was peripheral blood. The J gene is TRBJ2-7, the V gene TRBV11-3; 11 bases line up with TRBD1. The TCR was taken from a woman older than 75 with COVID-19, enrolled during active disease. In DNA, the CDR3 is TGTGCCAGCAGCGTGGCCGGGACAGGGGGGTCGAGCGAGCAGTACTTC. This sequence encodes CASSVAGTGGSSEQYF.